Listed below are T cell receptor beta chains from one sample, sequenced in a study of OX40 agonist ivuxolimab in advanced cancers. Data came from immunoSEQ multiplex PCR; TCRdb stores just in-frame clones and leaves some out. There are under 90,000 clones in the sample; just under 90% occur only once, and less than 3% lies in the top ten. The material was CD4+ or CD8+ T cells sorted from blood, obtained in a trial of the OX40 agonist ivuxolimab. The receptors were gathered from an adult with an advanced solid tumor such as melanoma, head and neck, liver or kidney cancer. Both conserved end residues are part of each CDR3. A clone size is listed for some rows: how often the clone was seen (once, few, many), or a class if it is expanded.

j_call clone_size v_call cdr3_aa
TRBJ1-5 . TRBV5-1 CASSLAFGEAQHF
TRBJ1-2 few TRBV7-9 CASSHRGLGYGYTF
TRBJ1-4 . TRBV5-1 CASSLGGPPNEKLFF
TRBJ1-2 few TRBV19 CASSPREGGYTF
TRBJ1-4 once TRBV9 CASSVGPNEKLFF
TRBJ1-4 few TRBV19 CASSDRVNEKLFF
TRBJ2-7 few TRBV30 CAWSGTSGIYEQYF
TRBJ1-1 . TRBV19 CASRGRGLPEAFF
TRBJ1-1 . TRBV6-1 CASGANMSTKAFF
TRBJ1-2 few TRBV5-1 CASSSITGGNGYTF
TRBJ2-1 once TRBV11-2 CASSLGVVAGMPYNEQFF
TRBJ1-4 medium-sized TRBV6-1 CASGNSGSNEKLFF
TRBJ2-6 few TRBV4-2 CASSHGRGPSSGANVLTF
TRBJ1-4 . TRBV7-8 CASRPGRARDKTRMEKLFF
TRBJ1-5 . TRBV27 CASSSQGWQPQHF
TRBJ1-2 . TRBV6-5 CASSYLGGSGGYTF
TRBJ1-1 . TRBV28 CASSPPVGGTEAFF
TRBJ1-2 . TRBV5-4 CASSWDRGGYTF
TRBJ2-7 . TRBV28 CASSNRPSGAPNEQYF
TRBJ2-1 . TRBV27 CASSWAVSYNEQFF
TRBJ1-5 . TRBV6-6 CASRSIITGGQPQHF
TRBJ2-7 . TRBV30 CAWSVIGQGVYEQYF
TRBJ1-2 . TRBV14 CASSTHRGSGYGYTF
TRBJ2-7 . TRBV2 CASSLVGGLAYEQYF
TRBJ2-5 . TRBV19 CASSIGLAGGQETQYF
TRBJ2-7 . TRBV21-1 CASSKEAGAQKYEQYF
TRBJ2-7 once TRBV2 CASRPTSGRYEQYF
TRBJ2-7 few TRBV10-2 CATKWGRGEGSEQYF
TRBJ1-3 . TRBV5-1 CASSRETGENTIYF
TRBJ2-2 . TRBV5-1 CASSLVAANTGELFF
TRBJ2-5 . TRBV28 CASSLGGWKTQYF
TRBJ2-7 few TRBV7-6 CASSLGHSGYEQYF
TRBJ2-2 . TRBV5-4 CASSLAGGTGELFF
TRBJ1-2 . TRBV10-3 CAVSGRGGYTF
TRBJ2-7 . TRBV19 CASRDRGSYEQYF
TRBJ1-2 . TRBV7-8 CASSLAVRGGYTF
TRBJ2-1 . TRBV18 CASSPLAGDDNEQFF
TRBJ2-5 . TRBV7-2 CASSLLQETQYF
TRBJ2-1 . TRBV10-3 CAISPRDTYNEQFF
TRBJ1-4 . TRBV10-2 CASSPSLTSTNEKLFF
TRBJ2-7 . TRBV28 CASSFGGSWGRGSRGEYEQYF
TRBJ1-2 . TRBV6-1 CASRVSQGRKDTF
TRBJ2-6 . TRBV5-1 CASRRGAAPSVLTF
TRBJ2-7 . TRBV27 CASSLRRELEQYF
TRBJ2-1 . TRBV2 CASSAGPSSYNEQFF
TRBJ2-7 . TRBV13 CASSVPGRYYEQYF
TRBJ1-4 once TRBV5-4 CASSPDSNEKLFF
TRBJ1-1 few TRBV10-3 CAISGRNTEAFF
TRBJ2-1 . TRBV6-6 CASSPKGSSYNEQFF